The 28 T cell receptor beta chains in this list originate from one sample, sequenced in a study of T cells in Graves' hyperthyroidism and ophthalmopathy. Amplification targeted TCR beta CDR3 regions from RNA transcripts. First-round RT-PCR of the TCR CDR3 relied on the HTBI primer set. TCRdb called the multiplex PCR reads again in MiXCR, with one record for every CDR3 protein. The sample has hundreds of thousands of distinct CDR3 sequences; 46% are singletons. The specimen was peripheral blood or thyroid tissue (not recorded which). The receptors stem from a woman between 18 and 30 years old with Graves' hyperthyroidism.

The CDR3 sequence is CSARDAGVDEKLFF. The CDR3 coding sequence is TGCAGTGCTAGAGATGCGGGAGTTGATGAAAAACTGTTTTTT. V is TRBV20-1 and J is TRBJ1-4; D uncertain. Trimming removed 0 bases at V and 6 bases at J, with 11 bases between. Germline V gene data show CDR1 as DFQATT and CDR2 as SNEGSKA (reference sequence). This CDR3 contains 14 residues.

The chain joins TRBV7-8 to TRBJ1-6; D is perhaps TRBD1 (6 bases). The CDR3 extends over 13 amino acids. V dropped 3 bases and J dropped 15 bases, with 15 bases sitting between them. CDR1 and CDR2 from the germline V gene are SGHVS and FQNEAQ. DNA of the CDR3: TGTGCCAGCAGCTTCGTACAGGGCGAAATCCTCCACTTT. Translating gives CASSFVQGEILHF.

V usage is TRBV5-4 and J usage is TRBJ2-3; 9 bases agree with TRBD2. J lost 2 bases, V lost 4 bases, and 2 bases had no gene match. In germline, CDR1 is SGHNT, CDR2 YYREEE (reference sequence). The CDR3 length is 14 residues. Here the CDR3 DNA reads TGTGCCAGCAGCATGGGACTAGCCACAGATACGCAGTATTTT. Its protein product is CASSMGLATDTQYF. Using reference TRBV5-4 and TRBJ2-3 for the parts outside the CDR3, the full variable domain is ETGVTQSPTHLIKTRGQQVTLRCSSQSGHNTVSWYQQALGQGPQFIFQYYREEENGRGNFPPRFSGLQFPNYSSELNVNALELDDSALYLCASSMGLATDTQYFGPGTRLTVL.

This clonotype was picked up many times. The rearrangement joins TRBV12-3 or TRBV12-4 to TRBJ2-5, with D unresolved. CDR3 length: 11 residues. Trimming took 4 bases from V and 7 from J, leaving 7 bases between them. DNA for the CDR3: TGTGCCAGCAGTTCCACCCTGACCCAGTACTTC. This gives the protein CASSSTLTQYF.

This clonotype showed up just a few times. J is TRBJ1-5 and V is TRBV20-1; D gene uncertain. This CDR3 region has 16 residues. Looked up from germline, CDR1 is DFQATT and CDR2 is SNEGSKA (reference sequence). The V gene lost 2 bases and the J gene lost 3 bases, with 17 bases spanning the gap. In DNA, the CDR3 is TGCAGTGCTAGACGGTCGGGAGGGAGAAACAATCAGCCCCAGCATTTT. This encodes CSARRSGGRNNQPQHF.

This clonotype came up a few times. V and J are TRBV19 and TRBJ2-7, with 7 bases aligning to TRBD2. The V gene end was trimmed by 5 bases and the J gene end by 7 bases; junction bases not matched to a gene: 11. Germline lookup yields CDR1 LNHDA and CDR2 SQIVND (reference sequence). The CDR3 is made up of 14 amino acids. The CDR3 region is CASSPTSARDEQYF. CDR3 in DNA: TGTGCCAGTAGTCCTACTAGCGCCAGAGATGAGCAGTACTTC.

Regarding this clonotype: This may be a read error, as it is one base from a much larger clone. The rearrangement joins TRBV6-9 to TRBJ2-7; D not certain. The V gene's germline CDR1 is MNHGY and CDR2 SVAAGI. V was trimmed by 7 bases and J by 2 bases, leaving 0 bases between them. The CDR3 contains 9 residues. The CDR3 DNA sequence: TGTGCCAGCACCTACGAGCAGTACTTC. It is translated as CASTYEQYF.

This clonotype came up once. The chain carries TRBV7-8 and TRBJ2-5, with a weak D call TRBD2 (5 bases). V shed 5 bases and J shed 2 bases, with 15 bases lying between them. Per the germline V gene, CDR1 is SGHVS and CDR2 is FQNEAQ. There are 15 residues in the CDR3. The CDR3 DNA reads TGTGCCAGCAGCCAAGGATCGACTACTCAAGAGACCCAGTACTTC. This sequence encodes CASSQGSTTQETQYF.

There are many counts of this clonotype. The chain recombines TRBV7-9 with TRBJ2-5, with TRBD2 matching over 11 bases. The CDR3 has 14 residues. J gave up 5 bases and V 6 bases, and 5 bases lay outside the gene matches. CDR1 and CDR2 from the germline V gene are SEHNR and FQNEAQ (reference sequence). This chain's CDR3 is CASRPIAGGETQYF. For the CDR3, the DNA is TGTGCCAGCAGACCGATAGCGGGAGGGGAGACCCAGTACTTC.

J is TRBJ2-7 and V is TRBV20-1; D is unclear. The germline gives CDR1 DFQATT, CDR2 SNEGSKA (reference sequence). This CDR3 has 11 amino acids. The V end lost 3 bases, the J end lost 2 bases, and 5 bases lay between the germline ends. This CDR3 reads CSASRPYEQYF. The CDR3 DNA is TGCAGTGCTAGCCGACCCTACGAGCAGTACTTC.

The chain couples TRBV20-1 to TRBJ1-6; TRBD1 might be the D (5 bases). The germline V gene has CDR1 DFQATT and CDR2 SNEGSKA (reference sequence). This CDR3 has 14 amino acids. V was clipped by 2 bases and J by 11 bases, with 16 bases between them. CDR3 DNA: TGCAGTGCTAGACTCCGGGACTTTAGGACACCCCTCCACTTT. Translation gives CSARLRDFRTPLHF.

The J gene is TRBJ1-2, the V gene TRBV15, with D possibly matching TRBD1 (5 bases). CDR1 is LNHNV, CDR2 YYDKDF, per germline (reference sequence). This CDR3 spans 16 amino acids. The germline V and J ends were trimmed by 0 bases and 0 bases, with 11 bases remaining between them. For the CDR3, the DNA is TGTGCCACCAGCAGAGAGAGGGGACGGACTAACTATGGCTACACCTTC. Its translation is CATSRERGRTNYGYTF.

Only one count was recorded for this clonotype. The genes are TRBV10-3 and TRBJ1-4; D ambiguous. Between the trimmed V and J ends, which lost 0 bases and 0 bases, there was a span of 5 bases. In germline, CDR1 is ENHRY, CDR2 SYGVKD. The CDR3 loop spans 15 amino acids. The CDR3 DNA sequence: TGTGCCATCAGTGAGTCGGGAACAACTAATGAAAAACTGTTTTTT. Translation: CAISESGTTNEKLFF.

This clonotype was seen ten or more times. The chain combines TRBV10-3 with TRBJ2-7, with a tentative D call TRBD2 (6 bases). Looked up from germline, CDR1 is ENHRY and CDR2 is SYGVKD. Deletions cut 7 bases from V and 2 bases from J, with 12 bases between. CDR3 length: 13 residues. The CDR3 is CAITGGQPYEQYF. The CDR3 DNA reads as TGTGCCATCACAGGAGGGCAGCCCTACGAGCAGTACTTC.

The chain combines TRBV20-1 with TRBJ1-6, with unresolved D. In germline, CDR1 is DFQATT, CDR2 SNEGSKA (reference sequence). This CDR3 is built from 16 residues. Trimming removed 6 bases at V and 6 bases at J, with 21 bases between. CDR3 protein: CSAPLVSRVGNSPLHF. The CDR3 DNA follows: TGCAGTGCCCCCCTCGTGTCTAGGGTTGGTAATTCACCCCTCCACTTT.

This clonotype occurred a few times. At one end, the junction sequence differs from germline, possibly due to a read error. The chain uses TRBV10-3 and TRBJ2-7, with D perhaps TRBD1 (6 bases). Germline V CDR1 and CDR2: ENHRY, SYGVKD. The CDR3 runs to 14 residues. CDR3 amino acids: CASSYSAGEYEQYF. For the CDR3, the DNA is TGTGCCAGCAGTTACTCAGCAGGGGAGTACGAGCAGTACTTC.

The gene calls are TRBV15 and TRBJ2-5; D remains ambiguous. Germline CDR1 is LNHNV and CDR2 is YYDKDF (reference sequence). The germline V and J ends were trimmed by 5 bases and 5 bases, with 12 bases remaining between them. The CDR3 spans 13 residues. This chain's CDR3 is CATSGSSVETQYF. The CDR3, as DNA: TGTGCCACCAGCGGCTCCTCTGTGGAGACCCAGTACTTC.

About this clonotype itself: An end of the junction differs from the germline gene, which may be a read error. The chain recombines TRBV10-3 with TRBJ1-6; D is possibly TRBD1 (5 bases). CDR1 is ENHRY, CDR2 SYGVKD, per germline. This CDR3 contains 16 residues. The CDR3 DNA reads TGTGCCACCAGTGATTCATCAACGGGGCACGATTCACCCCTCCACTTT. Translating it yields CATSDSSTGHDSPLHF.

This chain uses TRBV25-1 with TRBJ1-2; TRBD1 might be the D (5 bases). Germline values: CDR1 MGHDK, CDR2 SYGVNS. V was cut by 4 bases and J by 2 bases, with 20 bases left in between. The CDR3 is made up of 17 amino acids. The CDR3 here is CASSAVGGGVSNYGYTF. In nucleotides, the CDR3 is TGTGCCAGCAGTGCCGTAGGTGGGGGAGTTTCAAACTATGGCTACACCTTC.

This clonotype has a count of ten or more. CDR3 amino acids: CASRGESNQPQHF. For the CDR3, the DNA is TGTGCCAGCAGGGGGGAGAGCAATCAGCCCCAGCATTTT. The gene calls are TRBV2 and TRBJ1-5, with D possibly being TRBD1 (5 bases). The CDR3 is made up of 13 amino acids. Germline loops: CDR1 SNHLY, CDR2 FYNNEI. Trimming removed 6 bases at V and 1 base at J, with 7 bases between.

V gene TRBV7-2 combines with J gene TRBJ1-3; D is unclear. CDR3 length: 14 residues. Deletions cut 5 bases from V and 0 bases from J, with 8 bases between. Per germline, CDR1 SGHTA and CDR2 FQGNSA. The DNA for the CDR3 is TGTGCCAGCAGCGACACAAGCTCTGGAAACACCATATATTTT. Translating it yields CASSDTSSGNTIYF.

This clonotype was found a few times. This sequence joins TRBV7-2 and TRBJ1-4; maybe TRBD1 (6 bases). V was pared by 2 bases and J by 0 bases, with 16 bases between. The V gene's germline CDR1 is SGHTA and CDR2 FQGNSA. This CDR3 is 18 amino acids long. The CDR3 region has the DNA TGTGCCAGCAGCTTACCCGGGACACCGACTACAACTAATGAAAAACTGTTTTTT. Its protein is CASSLPGTPTTTNEKLFF.

The table lists this clonotype with a few counts. Written as DNA, the CDR3 is TGTGCCACCTCGACTAGAGGTTCCTACGAGCAGTACTTC. It yields the protein CATSTRGSYEQYF. The chain employs TRBV6-6 and TRBJ2-7; a weak D match, TRBD2 (6 bases). This CDR3 has 13 amino acids. Germline V CDR1 and CDR2: MNHNY, SVGAGI (reference sequence). The V gene lost 10 bases and the J gene lost 1 base, with 14 bases spanning the gap.

The chain combines TRBV24-1 with TRBJ1-2; weak D call: TRBD1 (5 bases). Trimming removed 7 bases at V and 3 bases at J, with 8 bases between. Germline CDR1 is KGHDR and CDR2 is SFDVKD. CDR3 length: 12 residues. The CDR3 DNA is TGTGCCACCAGCGTGGGGGACTATGGCTACACCTTC. It codes for CATSVGDYGYTF.

This clonotype was seen repeatedly, ten times or more. The chain is built from TRBV10-3 and TRBJ2-7; D unresolved. CDR1 is ENHRY, CDR2 SYGVKD, per germline. The V and J ends lost 8 bases and 4 bases respectively, with 12 bases between them. This CDR3 region has 12 residues. The CDR3 spells CAIGPDQYEQYF. CDR3 sequence (DNA): TGTGCCATCGGGCCGGACCAGTACGAGCAGTACTTC.

The chain recombines TRBV19 with TRBJ2-2, with 10 bases that match TRBD1. Germline values: CDR1 LNHDA, CDR2 SQIVND (reference sequence). The CDR3 sequence is 15 residues long. The junction had 4 bases not matched to a gene; V was cut back by 4 bases and J by 5 bases. The CDR3 protein is CASSTRDRGTGELFF. CDR3 coding DNA: TGTGCCAGTAGTACCCGGGACAGGGGAACCGGGGAGCTGTTTTTT.

Comment on this clonotype: At one end, the junction sequence differs from germline, possibly due to a read error. The J gene is TRBJ1-2, the V gene TRBV24-1; maybe TRBD1 (5 bases). The CDR3 loop spans 14 amino acids. Looked up from germline, CDR1 is KGHDR and CDR2 is SFDVKD. CDR3 loop: CVTSSTGTFYGYTF. The DNA of the CDR3 is TGTGTCACCAGTTCTACAGGCACATTCTATGGCTACACCTTC.

A note on this clonotype: One junction end disagrees with the germline gene, perhaps due to a read error. This chain joins TRBV9 and TRBJ1-2; TRBD1 is a possible D gene (5 bases). Germline V gene data show CDR1 as SGDLS and CDR2 as YYNGEE. The CDR3 has 13 amino acids. The CDR3: CASRSRESYGYTF. CDR3 nucleotide sequence: TGTGCCAGCAGATCCAGGGAGAGCTATGGCTACACATTC.